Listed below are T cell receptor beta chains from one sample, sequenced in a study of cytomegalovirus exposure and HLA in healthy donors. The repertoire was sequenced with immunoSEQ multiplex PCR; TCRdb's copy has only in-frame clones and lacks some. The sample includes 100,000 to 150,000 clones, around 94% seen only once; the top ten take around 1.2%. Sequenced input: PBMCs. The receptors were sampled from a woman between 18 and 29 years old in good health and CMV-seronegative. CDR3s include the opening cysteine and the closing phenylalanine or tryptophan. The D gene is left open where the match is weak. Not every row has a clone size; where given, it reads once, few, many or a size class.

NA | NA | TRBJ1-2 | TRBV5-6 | CASSLRTPSYGYTF | TGTGCCAGCAGCTTGAGGACACCTTCGTATGGCTACACCTTC
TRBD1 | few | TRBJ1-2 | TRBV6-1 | CASSGQGWNGYTF | TGTGCCAGCAGTGGACAGGGGTGGAATGGCTACACCTTC
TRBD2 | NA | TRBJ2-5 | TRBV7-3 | CASSSGLAGVMETQYF | TGTGCCAGCAGCTCGGGACTAGCGGGAGTAATGGAGACCCAGTACTTC
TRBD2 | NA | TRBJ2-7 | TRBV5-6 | CASSPGGLSEQYF | TGTGCCAGCAGCCCGGGGGGGCTTAGCGAGCAGTACTTC
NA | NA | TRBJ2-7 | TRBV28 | CASSLLPGSSYEQYF | TGTGCCAGCAGTTTATTACCTGGCAGCTCCTACGAGCAGTACTTC
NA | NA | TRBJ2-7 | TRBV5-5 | CASTPLTGAYEQYF | TGTGCCAGCACCCCTCTTACCGGGGCCTACGAGCAGTACTTC
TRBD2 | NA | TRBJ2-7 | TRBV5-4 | CASSSPTSGGFYEQYF | TGTGCCAGCAGCTCTCCGACTAGCGGGGGTTTCTACGAGCAGTACTTC
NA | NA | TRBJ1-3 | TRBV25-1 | CASSGGISSGNTIYF | TGTGCCAGCAGTGGTGGCATCAGCTCTGGAAACACCATATATTTT
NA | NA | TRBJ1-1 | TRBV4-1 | CASSQSDTEAFF | TGCGCCAGCAGCCAGTCAGATACTGAAGCTTTCTTT
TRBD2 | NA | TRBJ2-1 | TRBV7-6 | CASSHRLAGDNEQFF | TGTGCCAGCAGCCACCGACTAGCGGGAGACAATGAGCAGTTCTTC
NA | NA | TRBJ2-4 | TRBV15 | CATSRDRSGLAKNIQYF | TGTGCCACCAGCAGAGATAGGTCAGGGTTAGCCAAAAACATTCAGTACTTC
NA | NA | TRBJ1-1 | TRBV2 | CASSPTSTGVEAFF | TGTGCCAGCAGCCCAACCTCGACGGGAGTTGAAGCTTTCTTT
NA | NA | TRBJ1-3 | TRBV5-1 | CASQSFQGGDGNTIYF | TGCGCCAGCCAGTCTTTCCAGGGAGGGGATGGAAACACCATATATTTT
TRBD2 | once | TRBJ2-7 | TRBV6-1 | CASRGTSGFLYEQYF | TGTGCCAGCAGAGGGACTAGCGGATTTCTCTACGAGCAGTACTTC
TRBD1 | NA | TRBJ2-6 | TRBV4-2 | CASSQGRTGIVSGANVLTF | TGTGCCAGCAGCCAAGGTAGGACAGGAATCGTCTCTGGGGCCAACGTCCTGACTTTC
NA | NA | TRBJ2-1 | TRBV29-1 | CSVDKGTSSYNEQFF | TGCAGCGTTGACAAAGGAACTAGCTCCTACAATGAGCAGTTCTTC
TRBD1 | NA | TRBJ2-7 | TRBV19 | CASSPRPGQYYEQYF | TGTGCCAGTAGTCCTCGTCCGGGACAGTACTACGAGCAGTACTTC
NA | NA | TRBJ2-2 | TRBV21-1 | CASVKNTGELFF | TGTGCCAGCGTTAAGAACACCGGGGAGCTGTTTTTT
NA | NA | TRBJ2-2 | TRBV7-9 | CASSVTYTGELFF | TGTGCCAGCAGCGTAACATACACCGGGGAGCTGTTTTTT
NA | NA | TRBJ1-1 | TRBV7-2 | CASSLPHRAQAFF | TGTGCCAGCAGCCTCCCGCACAGGGCGCAGGCTTTCTTT
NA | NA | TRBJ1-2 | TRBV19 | CASRKEKYGYTF | TGTGCCAGTAGAAAAGAGAAGTATGGCTACACCTTC
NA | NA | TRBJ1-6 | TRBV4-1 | CASSQDPGFSYNSPLHF | TGCGCCAGCAGCCAAGATCCAGGTTTCTCCTATAATTCACCCCTCCACTTT
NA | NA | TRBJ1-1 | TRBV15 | CATSSEDSLSEAFF | TGTGCCACCAGCAGCGAGGACAGTCTAAGCGAAGCTTTCTTT
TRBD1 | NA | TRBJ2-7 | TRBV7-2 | CASSLGDSRREQYF | TGTGCCAGCAGCTTAGGGGACAGTAGACGCGAGCAGTACTTC
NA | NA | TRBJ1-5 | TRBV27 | CASSLTRDYQPQHF | TGTGCCAGCAGTTTAACCAGGGATTATCAGCCCCAGCATTTT
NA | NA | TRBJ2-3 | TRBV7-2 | CASSPDPRRGDTQYF | TGTGCCAGCAGCCCAGACCCGCGGAGGGGAGATACGCAGTATTTT
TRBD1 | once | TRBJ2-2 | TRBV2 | CASTIGQGGPGELFF | TGTGCCAGCACTATTGGACAGGGAGGCCCCGGGGAGCTGTTTTTT
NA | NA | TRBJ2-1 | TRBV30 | CAWSVRRGPEYEQFF | TGTGCCTGGAGTGTAAGGCGGGGCCCCGAGTATGAGCAGTTCTTC
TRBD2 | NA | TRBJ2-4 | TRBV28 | CASSLSQGGNIQYF | TGTGCCAGCAGTTTGAGTCAGGGAGGGAACATTCAGTACTTC
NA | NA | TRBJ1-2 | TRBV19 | CASSPPTANYGYTF | TGTGCCAGTAGTCCCCCGACAGCAAACTATGGCTACACCTTC
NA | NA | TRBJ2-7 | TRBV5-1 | CASSLASAGDREQYF | TGCGCCAGCAGCTTGGCCTCGGCAGGGGATCGCGAGCAGTACTTC
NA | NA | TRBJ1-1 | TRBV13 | CASSPLPGAEAFF | TGTGCCAGCAGTCCTCTACCGGGGGCTGAAGCTTTCTTT
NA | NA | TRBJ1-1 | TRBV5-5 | CASSLFNEKEAFF | TGTGCCAGCAGCTTGTTTAACGAGAAGGAAGCTTTCTTT
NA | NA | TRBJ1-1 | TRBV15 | CATSRVVSEAFF | TGTGCCACCAGCAGAGTGGTGAGTGAAGCTTTCTTT
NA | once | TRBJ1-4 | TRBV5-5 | CASSPGGKKLFF | TGTGCCAGCAGCCCTGGCGGGAAAAAACTGTTTTTT
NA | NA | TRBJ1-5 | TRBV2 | CASSVGGASNQPQHF | TGTGCCAGCTCCGTAGGGGGTGCGAGCAATCAGCCCCAGCATTTT
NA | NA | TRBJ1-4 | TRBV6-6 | CASSPPRPVSLFF | TGTGCCAGCAGTCCTCCCCGTCCGGTATCCCTTTTTTTT
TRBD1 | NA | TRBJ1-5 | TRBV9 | CASSAETGVNQPQHF | TGTGCCAGCAGCGCAGAGACAGGGGTCAATCAGCCCCAGCATTTT
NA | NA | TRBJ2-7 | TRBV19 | CASSMTGATYEQYF | TGTGCCAGTAGTATGACAGGAGCTACCTACGAGCAGTACTTC
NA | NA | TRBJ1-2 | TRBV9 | CASSVGSGQGANYGYTF | TGTGCCAGCAGCGTAGGGTCAGGCCAAGGGGCTAACTATGGCTACACCTTC
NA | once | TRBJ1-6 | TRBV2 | CASSEVQSNSPLHF | TGTGCCAGCAGTGAGGTACAGTCTAATTCACCCCTCCACTTT
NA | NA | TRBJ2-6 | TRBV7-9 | CASSHRDSGANVLTF | TGTGCCAGCAGCCACAGGGATTCTGGGGCCAACGTCCTGACTTTC
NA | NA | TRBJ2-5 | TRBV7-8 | CASSFPSAGNQETQYF | TGTGCCAGCAGCTTCCCCTCCGCGGGAAACCAAGAGACCCAGTACTTC
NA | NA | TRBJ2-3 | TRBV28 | CASSLSKSTGDTQYF | TGTGCCAGCAGTTTATCGAAGAGTACAGGGGATACGCAGTATTTT
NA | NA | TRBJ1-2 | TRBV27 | CASSATLQWQGYTF | TGTGCCAGCAGTGCAACACTACAGTGGCAGGGCTACACCTTT
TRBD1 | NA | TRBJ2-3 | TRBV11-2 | CASSLYGQEADTQYF | TGTGCCAGCAGCTTATACGGACAGGAGGCAGATACGCAGTATTTT
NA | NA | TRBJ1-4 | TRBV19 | CASRNREWDEKLFF | TGTGCCAGTAGGAACAGGGAGTGGGATGAAAAACTGTTTTTT
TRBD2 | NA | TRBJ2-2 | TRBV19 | CASKPGGPGELFF | TGTGCCAGTAAGCCGGGAGGGCCCGGGGAGCTGTTTTTT
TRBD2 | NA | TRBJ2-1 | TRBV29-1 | CSVGGTRGPSSYNEQFF | TGCAGCGTTGGGGGGACTAGGGGACCCAGCTCCTACAATGAGCAGTTCTTC
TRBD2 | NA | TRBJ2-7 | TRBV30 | CAWRTSGPTYEQYF | TGTGCCTGGAGGACTAGCGGACCAACCTACGAGCAGTACTTC
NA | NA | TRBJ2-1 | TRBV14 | CASSQVGPEQFF | TGTGCCAGCAGCCAAGTGGGCCCTGAGCAGTTCTTC
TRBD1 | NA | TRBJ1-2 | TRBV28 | CASSLGQARYGYTF | TGTGCCAGCAGTTTAGGACAGGCCCGCTATGGCTACACCTTC
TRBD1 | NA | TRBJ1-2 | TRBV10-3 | CAIRAWDRDYGYTF | TGTGCCATCAGGGCGTGGGACAGGGACTATGGCTACACCTTC
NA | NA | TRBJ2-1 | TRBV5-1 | CASSLVSDRYNEQFF | TGCGCCAGCAGCTTGGTGTCGGACAGATACAATGAGCAGTTCTTC
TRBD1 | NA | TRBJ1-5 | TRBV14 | CASSRDREFNQPQHF | TGTGCCAGCAGCCGGGACAGGGAGTTCAATCAGCCCCAGCATTTT